The 3 T cell receptor beta chains in this list originate from one sample, sequenced in a study of B cell selection in AIRE deficiency. The regulatory T cell sort gate was CD4+CD25hiCD127low/negative. Using immunoSEQ multiplex PCR, the repertoire was profiled, and TCRdb retains in-frame clones only, with some absent. The data contain approximately 18,000 clones, 85% to 95% of them singletons. The source material was CD4+CD25+ Tregs sorted from PBMCs. These TCRs come from a human donor in good health.

This clone was observed a single time. This chain links TRBV7-3 with TRBJ2-2; D is possibly TRBD1 (6 bases). This CDR3 spans 14 amino acids. Trimming took 4 bases from V and 1 from J, leaving 7 bases between them. Germline V gene data show CDR1 as SGHTA and CDR2 as FQGTGA. The CDR3 bases are TGTGCCAGCAGCTCGACAGGGAACACCGGGGAGCTGTTTTTT. This encodes CASSSTGNTGELFF.

This clone came up once. The chain recombines TRBV6-1 with TRBJ2-6, with D unresolved. The V and J ends lost 3 bases and 0 bases respectively, with 15 bases between them. Germline values: CDR1 MNHNS, CDR2 SASEGT. The CDR3 is 18 residues long. In nucleotides, the CDR3 is TGTGCCAGCAGTGAGCCCGTTCTTGGGTACTCTGGGGCCAACGTCCTGACTTTC. Protein sequence: CASSEPVLGYSGANVLTF.

This chain connects TRBV11-2 to TRBJ1-1; a possible D gene is TRBD1 (5 bases). The CDR3 covers 14 residues. Germline V gene data show CDR1 as SGHAT and CDR2 as FQNNGV. Trimming pared 6 bases from V and 4 bases from J, leaving 15 bases between. The CDR3 protein is CASSRGGAVTEAFF. CDR3 nucleotides: TGTGCCAGCAGTCGAGGCGGGGCCGTCACTGAAGCTTTCTTT.